The sequence of this TCR beta chain was determined in a study of control samples from healthy donors and cancer patients (TCRdb year 2020). Reading the germline V gene gives CDR1 KGHSH and CDR2 LQKENI. The CDR3 has 13 amino acids, counting the end cysteine and phenylalanine. Only CDR3 DNA remains: 39 bases, in frame from the first base. Trimming at the junction amounts to 3 bases on V and 7 bases on J, and the germline ends lie 7 bases apart. About this clone itself: It lacks a known antigen. It has no much larger one-base neighbor in the sample; base qualities were not kept.

Receptor libraries were prepared by the immunoSEQ multiplex PCR assay. The source is immuneACCESS, and TCRdb retained only in-frame sequences with V and J called. Part of the clones is not carried over; for the studies checked, unresolved V genes explain less than half of this, and the remainder is unexplained. The sample table shows roughly 130,000 clones, and roughly 91% are seen once. The ten top clones hold about 1.5% of the sample. The receptor was derived from a man between 45 and 60 years old with head and neck cancer. Sequencing input: PBMCs. The receptor chain draws on TRBV18 and TRBJ1-6, and the D gene may be TRBD1, 6 bases matching. This receptor has the CDR3 CASSPTGNSPLHF. The DNA is TGTGCCAGCTCACCCACAGGGAATTCACCCCTCCACTTT.